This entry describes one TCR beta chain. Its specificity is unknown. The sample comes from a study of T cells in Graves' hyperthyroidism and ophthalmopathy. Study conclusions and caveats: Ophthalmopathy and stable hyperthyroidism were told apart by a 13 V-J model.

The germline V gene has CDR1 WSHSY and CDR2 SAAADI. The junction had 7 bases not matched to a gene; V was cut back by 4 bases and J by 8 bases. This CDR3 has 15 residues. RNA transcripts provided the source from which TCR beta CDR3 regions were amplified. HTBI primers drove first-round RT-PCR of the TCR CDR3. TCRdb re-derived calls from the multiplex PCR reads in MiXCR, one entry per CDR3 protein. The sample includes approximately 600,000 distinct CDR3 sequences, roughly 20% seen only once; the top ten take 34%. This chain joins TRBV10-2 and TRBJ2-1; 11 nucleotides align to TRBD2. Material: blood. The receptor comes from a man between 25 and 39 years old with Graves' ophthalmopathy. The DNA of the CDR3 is TGCGCCAGCAGTGCCGGGACTAGCGGAAGGGATGAGCAGTTCTTC. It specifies CASSAGTSGRDEQFF.